The 16 T cell receptor beta chains presented below share a single source sample, sequenced in a study of cytomegalovirus exposure and HLA in healthy donors. Primers: 60 Vbeta forward and 13 Jbeta reverse. Using immunoSEQ multiplex PCR, the repertoire was profiled, and TCRdb retains in-frame clones only, with some absent. The data show about 98,000 clones, more than 60% seen once. The sequencing input was PBMCs. Receptors originate from a middle-aged man in good health and CMV-seronegative.

The V call is TRBV25-1, the J call TRBJ1-6, with TRBD1 matching 8 bases. This CDR3 region has 13 residues. J lost 9 bases, V lost 2 bases, and 0 bases had no gene match. Germline CDR1 MGHDK, CDR2 SYGVNS. CDR3 loop: CASSEQGASPLHF. The CDR3 coding sequence is TGTGCCAGCAGTGAACAGGGGGCTTCACCCCTCCACTTT.

The chain carries TRBV29-1 and TRBJ1-5; 8 positions agree with TRBD1. Germline CDR1 reads SQVTM; CDR2 reads ANQGSEA. The J segment lost 1 base and the V segment lost 6 bases, leaving 5 bases of the junction unmatched. This CDR3 comprises 14 residues. In DNA form, the CDR3 reads TGCAGCGTCGGACAGGGTCAAAGCAATCAGCCCCAGCATTTT. It encodes CSVGQGQSNQPQHF.

This sequence joins TRBV4-1 and TRBJ2-1; 8 positions agree with TRBD2. Per germline, CDR1 MGHRA and CDR2 YSYEKL. The V gene end was trimmed by 7 bases and the J gene end by 8 bases; junction bases not matched to a gene: 13. The CDR3 is made up of 15 amino acids. This CDR3 is CASTPAPGLVHEQFF. In DNA form, the CDR3 reads TGCGCCAGCACCCCGGCACCGGGACTAGTTCATGAGCAGTTCTTC.

The rearrangement links TRBV2 to TRBJ2-5; D may be TRBD1 (6 bases). This CDR3 is built from 16 residues. CDR1 SNHLY and CDR2 FYNNEI come from the germline V gene. V lost 0 bases to trimming and J lost 1 base, with 12 bases between them. The CDR3 spells CASSEAMDRTQETQYF. Here the CDR3 DNA reads TGTGCCAGCAGTGAAGCTATGGACAGAACCCAAGAGACCCAGTACTTC.

V and J are TRBV6-5 and TRBJ2-7; D is perhaps TRBD2 (6 bases). The germline V and J ends were trimmed by 2 bases and 3 bases, with 8 bases remaining between them. The CDR3 runs 13 residues. CDR1 and CDR2 from the germline V gene are MNHEY and SVGAGI. The CDR3: CASSYGGIYEQYF. The CDR3 DNA follows: TGTGCCAGCAGTTACGGGGGGATCTACGAGCAGTACTTC.

The J gene is TRBJ1-1, the V gene TRBV7-3; 7 bases align to TRBD1. This CDR3 region has 16 residues. After removal of 4 bases from V and 1 base from J, the junction contained 9 bases not matched to a gene. Germline lookup yields CDR1 SGHTA and CDR2 FQGTGA. Here the CDR3 DNA reads TGTGCCAGCAGCTCCACACTACAGGGGCGGAACACTGAAGCTTTCTTT. Translation: CASSSTLQGRNTEAFF.

The chain employs TRBV7-2 and TRBJ1-2; perhaps TRBD1 as D (5 bases). CDR3 length: 13 amino acids. V shed 0 bases and J shed 8 bases, with 10 bases lying between them. CDR1 is SGHTA and CDR2 is FQGNSA in the germline V gene. CDR3 loop: CASSLARGNGYTF. CDR3 in DNA: TGTGCCAGCAGCTTAGCGCGGGGGAACGGCTACACCTTC.

This chain connects TRBV19 to TRBJ2-1; D perhaps matches TRBD1 (5 bases). Looked up from germline, CDR1 is LNHDA and CDR2 is SQIVND (reference sequence). CDR3 length: 14 residues. Between the trimmed V and J ends, which lost 10 bases and 6 bases, there was a span of 19 bases. The CDR3 loop reads CATCALDRLNEQFF. CDR3 nucleotides: TGTGCCACTTGTGCGTTAGACAGACTCAATGAGCAGTTCTTC.

Details on this clone: A read error may produce the germline difference seen at one junction end. This chain links TRBV28 with TRBJ2-7; D perhaps matches TRBD1 (5 bases). There are 13 residues in the CDR3. Germline lookup yields CDR1 MDHEN and CDR2 SYDVKM. CDR3 sequence (DNA): TGTGCCAGCAGTTATTCGGCCAGGGCAGGGCCTTCCTTC. Protein sequence: CASSYSARAGPSF.

V is TRBV7-9 and J is TRBJ1-1, with TRBD1 matching over 7 bases. Germline loops: CDR1 SEHNR, CDR2 FQNEAQ (reference sequence). The CDR3 loop spans 11 amino acids. Trimming cost V 8 bases and J 3 bases; bases outside gene matches: 0. In nucleotides, the CDR3 is TGTGCCAGCGGACAGGACACTGAAGCTTTCTTT. It is translated as CASGQDTEAFF.

As concerns this clone: Compared with germline, one end of the junction differs, possibly owing to a read error. Additional DNA sequences in this sample encode the identical CDR3. The chain couples TRBV7-7 to TRBJ2-5, with 12 bases lining up with TRBD2. From germline, CDR1 is SSHAT and CDR2 FNYEAQ (reference sequence). The CDR3 is 15 residues long. The CDR3 region is CASSPGLAGRETQYF. The CDR3, as DNA: TGTGCTAGCAGCCCCGGACTAGCGGGGAGGGAGACCCAGTACTTC.

This clone was found once. The chain has TRBV2 and TRBJ2-1, with TRBD2 matching over 10 bases. From germline, CDR1 is SNHLY and CDR2 FYNNEI. This CDR3 contains 16 residues. The trim removed 7 bases at V and 6 bases at J, leaving 12 bases unmatched. The CDR3 region is CASTSQGLAGANEQFF. The CDR3 DNA sequence: TGTGCCAGCACCAGCCAAGGTCTAGCGGGAGCCAATGAGCAGTTCTTC.

The V call is TRBV5-8, the J call TRBJ2-4; 7 bases map to TRBD1. Germline V CDR1 and CDR2: SGHTS, YDEGEE. Trimming at V came to 6 bases and at J to 8 bases, leaving 11 bases not matched to a gene. The CDR3 loop spans 14 amino acids. In DNA form, the CDR3 reads TGTGCCAGCACCTTAAGAGGGGGCAGGGACATTCAGTACTTC. As protein: CASTLRGGRDIQYF.

This clone was observed a few times. As DNA, the CDR3 is TGCAGCGTTCTGACAGGGGGCGCCGAAGATACGCAGTATTTT. Translation gives CSVLTGGAEDTQYF. J is TRBJ2-3 and V is TRBV29-1; TRBD1 matches 10 bases. Germline V lookup: CDR1 SQVTM, CDR2 ANQGSEA. The CDR3 sequence is 14 residues long. With V trimmed by 5 bases and J by 5 bases, 7 bases remained unmatched.

V is TRBV6-1 and J is TRBJ2-1; D might be TRBD1 (5 bases). The germline V gene has CDR1 MNHNS and CDR2 SASEGT. Trimming removed 1 base from V and 0 bases from J, with 7 bases in between. This CDR3 is 15 amino acids long. In DNA form, the CDR3 reads TGTGCCAGCAGTGAAGACAGGAGCTCCTACAATGAGCAGTTCTTC. It codes for CASSEDRSSYNEQFF.

The gene calls are TRBV5-1 and TRBJ1-1; unclear D gene. CDR1 SGHRS and CDR2 YFSETQ come from the germline V gene. This CDR3 is 11 amino acids long. The ends were cut back, 10 bases at V and 3 bases at J, with 10 bases in the middle. For the CDR3, the DNA is TGCGCCTCGTGGGGAGACACTGAAGCTTTCTTT. Protein product: CASWGDTEAFF.